This T cell receptor (beta chain) was sequenced for a study of T cells after posttransplantation cyclophosphamide. Study results and limitations: TRB overlap between skin or GI tissue T cells and blood was limited. Donor CD8+ memory clones often dominated recipient blood repertoires at later times. Recipient CMV seropositivity and CMV reactivation strongly tracked TRB clonality.

Controls had myeloablative marrow grafts with methotrexate and calcineurin inhibitor, sampled at 1 year. This clone was observed a few times. Its antigen is still unknown. Trimming cost V 5 bases and J 5 bases; bases outside gene matches: 9. Germline V CDR1 and CDR2: MNHEY, SMNVEV (reference sequence). CDR3 length: 15 residues. TCRdb's copy holds only in-frame clones and misses some; the assay was immunoSEQ multiplex PCR. Of approximately 10,000 clones in the sample, 80% to 85% were seen once. Sequenced material: PBMCs, taken 350 to 400 days after allogeneic stem cell transplant with calcineurin inhibitor and methotrexate. This TCR came from a male patient between 25 and 39 years old who received an allogeneic stem cell transplant from an unrelated donor, was CMV-positive, and had acute GVHD only. Some of these T cells may belong to the graft donor. The genes are TRBV27 and TRBJ1-2, with 9 bases matching TRBD1. The CDR3: CASSTLGQGSYGYTF. The CDR3 bases are TGTGCCAGCAGTACCCTAGGACAGGGGTCATATGGCTACACCTTC.